The rows below give T cell receptor beta chains drawn from one sample of a study of blood T cell repertoires in COVID-19. Sequencing was performed with immunoSEQ multiplex PCR; in TCRdb, only in-frame clones are kept and a portion is missing. This sample has 200,000 or so clones, with roughly 87% found just once. Specimen: PBMCs or T cells enriched from blood (not recorded which). The receptors originated from a middle-aged woman with acute COVID-19. The CDR3 runs from the conserved cysteine through the conserved F or W. The D gene is left open where the match is weak. Part of the rows lack a size; the others show once, few, many or a class for expanded clones.

V	size	J	D	CDR3	DNA
TRBV7-6	-	TRBJ2-3	TRBD1	CASSSPTGLKTDTQYF	TGTGCCAGCAGCTCCCCGACAGGGTTGAAGACAGATACGCAGTATTTT
TRBV5-1	-	TRBJ2-7	-	CASSPADFERDEQYF	TGCGCCAGCAGCCCAGCCGACTTTGAGAGGGACGAGCAGTACTTC
TRBV13	few	TRBJ2-1	TRBD1	CASSLGADRGMNEQFF	TGTGCCAGCAGCTTAGGCGCGGACAGGGGGATGAATGAGCAGTTCTTC
TRBV5-1	-	TRBJ1-4	-	CASSSRVPNEKLFF	TGCGCCAGCAGCTCCCGAGTTCCTAATGAAAAACTGTTTTTT
TRBV5-4	-	TRBJ1-4	-	CASSSGPDGANEKLFF	TGTGCCAGCAGCTCGGGCCCTGATGGGGCCAATGAAAAACTGTTTTTT
TRBV3-1/TRBV3-2	few	TRBJ2-1	TRBD2	CASSMTSGIYNEQFF	TGTGCCAGCAGTATGACTAGCGGGATATACAATGAGCAGTTCTTC
TRBV28	-	TRBJ1-5	TRBD1	CASREGTALKNPQHF	TGTGCCAGCAGGGAAGGGACAGCCCTCAAGAACCCCCAGCATTTT
TRBV7-2	-	TRBJ2-2	-	CASSLLRNTGELFF	TGTGCCAGCAGCTTACTAAGGAACACCGGGGAGCTGTTTTTT
TRBV29-1	-	TRBJ2-7	-	CSVVGDYEQYF	TGCAGCGTTGTAGGGGATTACGAGCAGTACTTC
TRBV7-2	-	TRBJ2-1	TRBD1	CASSPFTGGNEQFF	TGTGCCAGCAGCCCGTTCACAGGGGGCAATGAGCAGTTCTTC
TRBV7-9	-	TRBJ1-1	-	CASSRSDSNTEAFF	TGTGCCAGCAGCCGTTCAGATTCGAACACTGAAGCTTTCTTT
TRBV4-1	-	TRBJ2-2	-	CASSQEGTRNTGELFF	TGCGCCAGCAGCCAAGAAGGGACAAGGAACACCGGGGAGCTGTTTTTT
TRBV25-1	-	TRBJ1-4	-	CASSFLEEKLFF	TGTGCCAGCAGTTTCCTCGAGGAAAAACTGTTTTTT
TRBV4-2	-	TRBJ2-1	TRBD2	CASSQDPGGVIYNEQFF	TGTGCCAGCAGCCAAGATCCTGGGGGGGTAATATACAATGAGCAGTTCTTC
TRBV28	-	TRBJ1-1	-	CASSLSGANTEAFF	TGTGCCAGCAGTTTATCGGGAGCTAACACTGAAGCTTTCTTT
TRBV5-6	-	TRBJ2-7	-	CASSSGIGDEQYF	TGTGCCAGCAGCTCCGGAATCGGAGACGAGCAGTACTTC
TRBV18	-	TRBJ2-7	-	CASSPPGPTRGEQYF	TGTGCCAGCTCACCCCCGGGACCGACTAGGGGCGAGCAGTACTTC
TRBV19	-	TRBJ1-2	-	CASSMNEWGYTF	TGTGCCAGTAGTATGAATGAGTGGGGCTACACCTTC
TRBV29-1	-	TRBJ2-1	-	CSVDLGRMGSYNEQFF	TGCAGCGTTGACTTAGGGAGGATGGGCTCCTACAATGAGCAGTTCTTC
TRBV6-2/TRBV6-3	-	TRBJ2-3	-	CASSRRTRERRDTQYF	TGTGCCAGCAGCCGCCGGACCCGGGAGAGGAGAGATACGCAGTATTTT
TRBV30	-	TRBJ1-1	TRBD1	CASDRVGKGTEAFF	TGTGCCTCAGACAGGGTCGGGAAGGGGACTGAAGCTTTCTTT
TRBV27	-	TRBJ2-1	TRBD2	CASSLYQTSDYNEQFF	TGTGCCAGCAGTTTATATCAGACTAGCGACTACAATGAGCAGTTCTTC
TRBV30	-	TRBJ1-4	TRBD1	CAWSVWDRGNEKLFF	TGTGCCTGGAGTGTGTGGGACAGAGGAAATGAAAAACTGTTTTTT
TRBV28	-	TRBJ2-1	TRBD1	CASSPRQGGHNEQFF	TGTGCCAGCAGTCCAAGACAGGGCGGCCACAATGAGCAGTTCTTC
TRBV5-1	-	TRBJ2-5	TRBD1	CASSPPGQARQETQYF	TGCGCCAGCAGCCCTCCGGGACAGGCTCGCCAAGAGACCCAGTACTTC
TRBV3-1/TRBV3-2	-	TRBJ2-7	TRBD1	CASSSSGQLSSYEQYF	TGTGCCAGCAGCTCATCGGGACAGCTAAGCTCCTACGAGCAGTACTTC
TRBV7-6	-	TRBJ2-7	TRBD2	CASSLGASGHHEQYF	TGTGCCAGCAGCTTAGGTGCTAGCGGGCACCACGAGCAGTACTTC
TRBV30	-	TRBJ2-7	TRBD2	CAWSVGLAVSSYEQYF	TGTGCCTGGAGTGTAGGTCTAGCGGTCAGCTCCTACGAGCAGTACTTC
TRBV4-2	-	TRBJ1-5	TRBD1	CASSQETGGRNQPQHF	TGTGCCAGCAGCCAGGAAACAGGGGGACGCAATCAGCCCCAGCATTTT
TRBV19	-	TRBJ2-5	TRBD1	CASSIRQGWGETQYF	TGTGCCAGTAGTATCAGACAGGGGTGGGGTGAGACCCAGTACTTC
TRBV6-5	once	TRBJ2-7	TRBD1	CASRANTGTGGKQYF	TGTGCCAGCAGAGCCAACACCGGGACAGGGGGTAAGCAGTACTTC
TRBV29-1	-	TRBJ2-5	TRBD2	CSVAGGQETQYF	TGCAGCGTTGCGGGGGGGCAAGAGACCCAGTACTTC
TRBV29-1	-	TRBJ2-1	TRBD1	CSARQGARFYNEQFF	TGCAGCGCCCGACAGGGGGCGCGGTTCTACAATGAGCAGTTCTTC
TRBV5-1	-	TRBJ2-5	TRBD2	CASSLRLAGETQYF	TGCGCCAGCAGCTTGCGCCTAGCGGGAGAGACCCAGTACTTC
TRBV7-9	once	TRBJ2-7	-	CASSRPGSPTYEQYF	TGTGCCAGCAGCCGGCCCGGGAGTCCAACCTACGAGCAGTACTTC
TRBV7-8	-	TRBJ1-5	-	CASSGGSTVNQPQHF	TGTGCCAGCAGCGGAGGATCGACAGTCAATCAGCCCCAGCATTTT
TRBV2	-	TRBJ2-7	TRBD1	CASSGGGVSSYEQYF	TGTGCCAGCAGTGGAGGGGGCGTAAGCTCCTACGAGCAGTACTTC
TRBV27	-	TRBJ1-1	-	CASSSQLGGRGTEAFF	TGTGCCAGCAGCAGCCAGTTAGGGGGTAGGGGCACTGAAGCTTTCTTT
TRBV7-6	-	TRBJ2-1	TRBD2	CASSEKREGKSNEQFF	TGTGCCAGCAGCGAGAAGCGGGAGGGTAAAAGCAATGAGCAGTTCTTC
TRBV9	once	TRBJ1-1	TRBD1	CASSAQGQGPTEAFF	TGTGCCAGCAGCGCCCAAGGACAGGGCCCAACTGAAGCTTTCTTT
TRBV5-1	-	TRBJ1-2	-	CASSLKPITPGGYGYTF	TGCGCCAGCAGCTTAAAACCCATAACCCCGGGGGGCTATGGCTACACCTTC
TRBV3-1/TRBV3-2	-	TRBJ2-4	TRBD1	CASSQGQGAKLAKNIQYF	TGTGCCAGCAGCCAGGGACAGGGGGCCAAGCTAGCCAAAAACATTCAGTACTTC
TRBV4-2	-	TRBJ1-2	-	CASSQAGNRYGYTF	TGTGCCAGCAGCCAAGCGGGAAATCGCTATGGCTACACCTTC